The clone carrying this T cell receptor beta chain was observed at least ten times. As yet, its antigen is unknown. Trimming removed 1 base from V and 2 bases from J, with 11 bases in between. Germline values: CDR1 SGHTA, CDR2 FQGNSA. The CDR3 loop spans 15 amino acids. The data originate from a study of quantifying T cell responses using KT2 cells. Study details: RNA was reverse transcribed with TCR alpha and beta constant-region primers. The T4 ligation step was estimated to exceed 8.5% efficiency under optimum conditions. The second PCR ran as a qPCR until a predetermined fluorescence threshold was reached.

Broader study findings: KT2 clone alpha and beta sequence counts scaled linearly with input KT2 cell number.

Unfractionated PBMC were spiked with known numbers of KT2 clone cells. A single-stranded UMI oligo with SP2 sequence was ligated to cDNA 3' ends. First-round PCR used around 4 cycles and beta primers RC1.1 and RC1.2 covering TRBC1 and TRBC2. TCRdb itself ran the UMI-ligation and nested PCR reads through MiXCR, one entry per CDR3 protein. This table holds around 56,000 distinct CDR3 sequences, 9% to 15% found once. V usage is TRBV7-2 and J usage is TRBJ1-2; D may be TRBD1 (6 bases). The sample consisted of PBMCs spiked with cells of the T cell clone KT2. The sequence was collected from a human donor. CDR3 sequence reads: CASSLEGGGNYGYTF. Here the CDR3 DNA reads TGTGCCAGCAGCTTAGAAGGGGGTGGAAACTATGGCTACACCTTC. Combining the CDR3 with reference TRBV7-2 and TRBJ1-2 gives the whole variable domain GAGVSQSPSNKVTEKGKDVELRCDPISGHTALYWYRQSLGQGLEFLIYFQGNSAPDKSGLPSDRFSAERTGGSVSTLTIQRTQQEDSAVYLCASSLEGGGNYGYTFGSGTRLTVV.